This passage covers 3 T cell receptor beta chains from one sample sequenced in a study of blood T cell repertoires in COVID-19. Some clones are missing from TCRdb's copy, which holds only in-frame ones; the method was immunoSEQ multiplex PCR. The sample shows 150,000 to 200,000 clones, approximately 73% of them seen only once. Sequencing input: PBMCs or T cells enriched from blood (not recorded which). These receptors all come from a woman aged 45-59 years with acute COVID-19.

The chain couples TRBV6-2 or TRBV6-3 to TRBJ2-5; a possible D gene is TRBD2 (5 bases). The germline CDR1 and CDR2 sequences are MNHEY and SVGEGT. This CDR3 comprises 13 residues. V was trimmed by 6 bases and J by 5 bases, leaving 13 bases between them. The CDR3 nucleotides read TGTGCCAGCAGCCGGACTGTCAGGGAGACCCAGTACTTC. Translating gives CASSRTVRETQYF.

This sequence joins TRBV6-5 and TRBJ2-2; D call uncertain. This CDR3 has 15 amino acids. V lost 8 bases to trimming and J lost 0 bases, with 13 bases between them. Looked up from germline, CDR1 is MNHEY and CDR2 is SVGAGI. This chain's CDR3 is CASARVRTNTGELFF. CDR3 in DNA: TGTGCCAGCGCACGCGTCAGGACGAACACCGGGGAGCTGTTTTTT.

This clone has a single count. V and J are TRBV18 and TRBJ2-7; TRBD2 might be the D (5 bases). Looked up from germline, CDR1 is KGHSH and CDR2 is LQKENI. CDR3 size: 16 residues. Trimming shortened V by 2 bases and J by 0 bases, and 14 bases separated the two germline ends. CDR3 residues: CASSPSGKGSSYEQYV. DNA of the CDR3: TGTGCCAGCTCACCATCAGGCAAAGGGAGCTCCTACGAGCAGTACGTC.